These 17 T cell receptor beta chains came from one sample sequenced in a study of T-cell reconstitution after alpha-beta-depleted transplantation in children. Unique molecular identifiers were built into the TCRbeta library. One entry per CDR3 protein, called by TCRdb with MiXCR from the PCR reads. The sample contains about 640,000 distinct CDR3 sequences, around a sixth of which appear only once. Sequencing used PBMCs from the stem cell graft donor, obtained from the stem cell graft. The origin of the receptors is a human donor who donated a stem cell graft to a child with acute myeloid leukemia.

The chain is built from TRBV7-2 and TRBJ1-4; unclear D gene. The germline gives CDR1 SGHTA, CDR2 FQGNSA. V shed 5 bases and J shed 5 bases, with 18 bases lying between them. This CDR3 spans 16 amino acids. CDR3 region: CASSLEGGRANEKLFF. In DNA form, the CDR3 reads TGTGCCAGCAGCCTAGAGGGAGGCAGAGCGAATGAAAAACTGTTTTTT.

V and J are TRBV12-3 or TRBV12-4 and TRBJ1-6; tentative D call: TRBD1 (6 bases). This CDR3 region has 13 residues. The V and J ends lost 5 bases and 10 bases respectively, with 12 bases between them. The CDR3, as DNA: TGTGCCAGCAGTGGGACATTTAACTCACCCCTCCACTTT. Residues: CASSGTFNSPLHF.

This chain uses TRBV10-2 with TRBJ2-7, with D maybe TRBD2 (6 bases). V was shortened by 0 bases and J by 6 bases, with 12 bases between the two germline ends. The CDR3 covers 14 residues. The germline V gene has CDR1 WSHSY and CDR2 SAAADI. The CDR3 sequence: CASSESFGGSEQYV. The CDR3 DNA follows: TGCGCCAGCAGTGAGTCCTTCGGGGGATCCGAGCAGTACGTC.

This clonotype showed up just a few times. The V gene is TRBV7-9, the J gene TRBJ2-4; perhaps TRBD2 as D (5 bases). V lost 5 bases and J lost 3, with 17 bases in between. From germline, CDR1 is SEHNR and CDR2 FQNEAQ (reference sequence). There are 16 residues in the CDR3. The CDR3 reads CASSPHFGESKNIQYF. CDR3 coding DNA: TGTGCCAGCAGCCCCCACTTTGGGGAGAGCAAAAACATTCAGTACTTC. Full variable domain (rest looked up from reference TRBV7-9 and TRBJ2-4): DTGVSQNPRHKITKRGQNVTFRCDPISEHNRLYWYRQTLGQGPEFLTYFQNEAQLEKSRLLSDRFSAERPKGSFSTLEIQRTEQGDSAMYLCASSPHFGESKNIQYFGAGTRLSVL.

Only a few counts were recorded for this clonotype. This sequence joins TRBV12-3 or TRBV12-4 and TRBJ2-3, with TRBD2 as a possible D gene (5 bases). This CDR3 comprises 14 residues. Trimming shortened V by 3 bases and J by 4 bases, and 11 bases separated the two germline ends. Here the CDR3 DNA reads TGTGCCAGCAGTTTGAAGAGGGTACCAGATACGCAGTATTTT. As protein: CASSLKRVPDTQYF.

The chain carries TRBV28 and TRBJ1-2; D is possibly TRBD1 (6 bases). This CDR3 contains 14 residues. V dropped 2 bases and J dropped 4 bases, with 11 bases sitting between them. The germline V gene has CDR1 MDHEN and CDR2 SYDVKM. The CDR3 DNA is TGTGCCAGCAGTTTAAGGGGGGCTAGCTATGGCTACACCTTC. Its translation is CASSLRGASYGYTF.

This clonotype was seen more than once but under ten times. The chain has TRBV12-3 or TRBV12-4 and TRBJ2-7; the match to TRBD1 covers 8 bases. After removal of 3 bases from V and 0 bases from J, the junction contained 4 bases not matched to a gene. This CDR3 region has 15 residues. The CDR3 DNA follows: TGTGCCAGCAGTTTGGGACAGGATGTCTCCTACGAGCAGTACTTC. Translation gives CASSLGQDVSYEQYF.

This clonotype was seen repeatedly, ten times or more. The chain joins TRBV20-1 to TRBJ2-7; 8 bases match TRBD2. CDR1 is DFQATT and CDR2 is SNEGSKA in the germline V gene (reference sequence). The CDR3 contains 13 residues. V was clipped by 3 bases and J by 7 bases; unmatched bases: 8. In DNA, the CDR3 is TGCAGTGCTAGCGGGGCCCCGGGAGGGGAGCAGTACTTC. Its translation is CSASGAPGGEQYF.

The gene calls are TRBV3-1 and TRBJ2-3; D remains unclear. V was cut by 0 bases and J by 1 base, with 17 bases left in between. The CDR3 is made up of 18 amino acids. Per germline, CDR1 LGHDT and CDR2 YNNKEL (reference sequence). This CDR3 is CASSQDRLSSYRTDTQYF. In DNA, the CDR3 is TGTGCCAGCAGCCAAGATCGTCTCAGTTCTTACCGCACAGATACGCAGTATTTT.

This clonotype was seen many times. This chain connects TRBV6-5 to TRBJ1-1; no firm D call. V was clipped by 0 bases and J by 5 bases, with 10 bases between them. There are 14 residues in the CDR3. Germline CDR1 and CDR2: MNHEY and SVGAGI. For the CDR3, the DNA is TGTGCCAGCAGTTACTCGACCATGGGGACTGAAGCTTTCTTT. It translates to CASSYSTMGTEAFF.

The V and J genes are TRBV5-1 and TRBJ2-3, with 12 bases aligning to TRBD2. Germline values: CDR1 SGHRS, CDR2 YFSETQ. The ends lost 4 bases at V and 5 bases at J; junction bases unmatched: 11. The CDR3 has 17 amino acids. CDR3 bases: TGCGCCAGCAGCCGGTCGACTAGCGGGGGACGGGGAGATACGCAGTATTTT. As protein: CASSRSTSGGRGDTQYF.

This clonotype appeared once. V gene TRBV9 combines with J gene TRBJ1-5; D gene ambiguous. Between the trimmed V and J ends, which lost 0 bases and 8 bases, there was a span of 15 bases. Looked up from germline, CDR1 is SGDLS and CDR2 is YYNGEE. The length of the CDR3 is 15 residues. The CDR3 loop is CASSVGDGVVEPQHF. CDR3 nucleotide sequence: TGTGCCAGCAGCGTAGGCGACGGCGTAGTCGAGCCCCAGCATTTT.

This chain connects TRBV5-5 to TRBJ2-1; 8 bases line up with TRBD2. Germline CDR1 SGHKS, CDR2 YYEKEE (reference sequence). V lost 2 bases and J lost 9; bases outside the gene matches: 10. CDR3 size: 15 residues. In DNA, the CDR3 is TGTGCCAGCAGCTTATACGGGGGGGCGGAAAGTGAGCAGTTCTTC. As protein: CASSLYGGAESEQFF.

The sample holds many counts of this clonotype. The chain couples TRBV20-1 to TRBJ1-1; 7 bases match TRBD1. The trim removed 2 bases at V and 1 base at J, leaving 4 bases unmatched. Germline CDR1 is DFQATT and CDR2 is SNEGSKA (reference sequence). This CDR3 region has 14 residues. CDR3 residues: CSARTGTANTEAFF. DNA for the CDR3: TGCAGTGCTAGAACTGGGACAGCGAACACTGAAGCTTTCTTT.

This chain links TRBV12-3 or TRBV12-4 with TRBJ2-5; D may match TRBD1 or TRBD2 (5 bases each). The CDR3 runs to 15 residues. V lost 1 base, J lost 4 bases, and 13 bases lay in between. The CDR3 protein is CASSLGGGEGETQYF. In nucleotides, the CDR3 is TGTGCCAGCAGTTTAGGTGGGGGTGAGGGAGAGACCCAGTACTTC.

CDR3 bases: TGTGCCATCAGTGAGTCCGGACAGAAAAATCAGCCCCAGCATTTT. It yields the protein CAISESGQKNQPQHF. The chain carries TRBV10-3 and TRBJ1-5; D perhaps matches TRBD1 (6 bases). V lost 0 bases and J lost 4, with 10 bases in between. This CDR3 contains 15 residues. From germline, CDR1 is ENHRY and CDR2 SYGVKD.

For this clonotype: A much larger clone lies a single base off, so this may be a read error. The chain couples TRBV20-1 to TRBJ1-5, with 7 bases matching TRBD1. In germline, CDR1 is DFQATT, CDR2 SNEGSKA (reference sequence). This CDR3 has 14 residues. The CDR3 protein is CSASTGAVGQPQPF. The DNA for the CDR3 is TGCAGTGCTTCTACAGGGGCGGTTGGTCAGCCCCAGCCTTTT.